This T cell receptor beta chain was documented in a study of blood T cells in healthy people across ages. Whole-study context: Roughly one uniquely barcoded beta molecule per two T cells was captured.

CDR1 is SGHVS, CDR2 FQNEAQ, per germline. The CDR3 totals 14 residues. Trimming shortened V by 3 bases and J by 1 base, and 10 bases separated the two germline ends. Healthy Russian Caucasian donors spanned ages about 6 to 100 years. This clonotype was seen a handful of times. Through a sample-barcoded 5' primer and a J-beta primer mix, a second PCR was run for 7 to 11 cycles. Every single cDNA molecule received a tag from a template-switch adaptor with 12 random nucleotides. TCRdb ran MiXCR on the 5' RACE reads and lists one entry per CDR3 protein. Here the sample spans 780,000 or so distinct CDR3 sequences, just over 55% being singletons.

This sequence joins TRBV7-8 and TRBJ2-7; possibly TRBD1 for D (7 bases). Sequenced sample: blood. This TCR was sampled from a man between 40 and 49 years old in good health. The CDR3 coding sequence is TGTGCCAGCAGCTTGGAGGGACAGTCCTACGAGCAGTACTTC. It yields the protein CASSLEGQSYEQYF.